Included here is one T cell receptor beta chain sequence, with context. As yet, its antigen is unknown. The data derive from a study of T-cell memory formation after mild COVID-19. Looking at the study overall: TCR clusters largely stayed donor specific. Study-level points and caveats: There were some responding clones in pre-infection memory, which suggested that cross-reactive memory had joined.

Via MiXCR, TCRdb re-called the 5' RACE reads, giving one row per CDR3 protein. This sample has nearly 350,000 distinct CDR3 sequences; about an eighth occur once, and the top ten carry about 20%. V was cut by 1 base and J by 3 bases, with 10 bases left in between. Per germline, CDR1 SGHTA and CDR2 FQGNSA. The CDR3 consists of 15 residues. This TCR was recovered from a man between 18 and 35 years old who had mild COVID-19 (a few samples of this study predate the infection). Cell type and time point are not known. The chain combines TRBV7-2 with TRBJ2-1; D is perhaps TRBD1 (6 bases). The sequenced material came from PBMCs or a T cell subset sorted from them (not recorded which). CDR3 in DNA: TGTGCCAGCAGCTTAGGTACAGGGAACTACAATGAGCAGTTCTTC. Translating gives CASSLGTGNYNEQFF.